A single sample is the source of the 28 T cell receptor beta chains below, sequenced in a study of T cells in Graves' hyperthyroidism and ophthalmopathy. Regions amplified from RNA transcripts were the TCR beta CDR3 regions. TCR CDR3 regions were first amplified by RT-PCR with HTBI primers. MiXCR, applied by TCRdb to the multiplex PCR reads, yields one record per CDR3 protein. The sample lists roughly 510,000 distinct CDR3 sequences, about 46% occurring once. Sequenced input: peripheral blood or thyroid tissue (not recorded which). The receptor source for this set is an adult woman with Graves' disease, either hyperthyroidism or ophthalmopathy (not recorded which).

The genes are TRBV25-1 and TRBJ2-3; tentative D call: TRBD2 (5 bases). Germline CDR1 reads MGHDK; CDR2 reads SYGVNS. V was trimmed by 6 bases and J by 2 bases, leaving 21 bases between them. This CDR3 is 17 amino acids long. CDR3 amino acids: CASSQVSGAELTDTQYF. The CDR3 region has the DNA TGTGCCAGCAGCCAAGTCAGCGGTGCGGAACTCACAGATACGCAGTATTTT.

The sample holds a few counts of this clonotype. This may come from a read error, since a much larger clone is one base off. The chain uses TRBV2 and TRBJ2-7; 8 bases are a match to TRBD1. After removal of 7 bases from V and 2 bases from J, the junction contained 7 bases not matched to a gene. The germline gives CDR1 SNHLY, CDR2 FYNNEI. CDR3 length: 14 residues. CDR3 amino acids: CASIPGTGTYEQYF. The CDR3 coding sequence is TGTGCCAGCATCCCCGGGACAGGCACCTACGAGCAGTACTTC.

The chain joins TRBV20-1 to TRBJ1-2, with a possible D match to TRBD1 (6 bases). The ends were cut back, 5 bases at V and 6 bases at J, with 25 bases in the middle. The CDR3 spans 16 residues. The V gene's germline CDR1 is DFQATT and CDR2 SNEGSKA (reference sequence). The CDR3 DNA reads as TGCAGTGCTGAATCCCGGGACACTTCCGGGGACGATGGCTACACCTTC. It specifies CSAESRDTSGDDGYTF.

The genes are TRBV29-1 and TRBJ2-7; D may correspond to TRBD1 or TRBD2 (5 bases each). The V and J ends lost 0 bases and 2 bases respectively, with 14 bases between them. Germline CDR1 SQVTM, CDR2 ANQGSEA. This CDR3 is built from 15 residues. The CDR3 sequence: CSVEDRGRAPYEQYF. As DNA, the CDR3 is TGCAGCGTTGAAGATCGGGGCAGGGCTCCCTACGAGCAGTACTTC.

CDR3 DNA: TGTGCCAGCAGTGAAGCTAGGAACACCATATATTTT. It yields the protein CASSEARNTIYF. The chain employs TRBV6-1 and TRBJ1-3; D remains ambiguous. The CDR3 consists of 12 residues. Trimming left V 0 bases short and J 7 bases short, with 4 bases between. Per germline, CDR1 MNHNS and CDR2 SASEGT.

This clonotype was counted many times. The chain links TRBV7-2 to TRBJ2-2; TRBD2 agrees at 8 bases. The CDR3 is 16 amino acids. The germline V gene encodes CDR1 SGHTA and CDR2 FQGNSA. The ends lost 5 bases at V and 4 bases at J; junction bases unmatched: 9. CDR3 protein: CASSLSGGLGTGELFF. DNA for the CDR3: TGTGCCAGCAGCCTCAGCGGGGGCCTGGGCACCGGGGAGCTGTTTTTT.

This chain connects TRBV5-5 to TRBJ1-2, with D perhaps TRBD1 (6 bases). The length of the CDR3 is 13 residues. Trimming removed 4 bases at V and 3 bases at J, with 10 bases between. Germline CDR1 SGHKS, CDR2 YYEKEE (reference sequence). Here the CDR3 reads CASSHRVDYGYTF. The CDR3 nucleotides read TGTGCCAGCAGCCACAGGGTCGACTATGGCTACACCTTC.

The rearrangement joins TRBV9 to TRBJ1-6, with D maybe TRBD1 (5 bases). Germline lookup yields CDR1 SGDLS and CDR2 YYNGEE. The CDR3 runs to 15 residues. Trimming shortened V by 3 bases and J by 6 bases, and 13 bases separated the two germline ends. In nucleotides, the CDR3 is TGTGCCAGCAGCGAACGACAGCTTTCTAATTCACCCCTCCACTTT. This sequence encodes CASSERQLSNSPLHF. Full variable domain (missing parts from reference TRBV9 and TRBJ1-6): DSGVTQTPKHLITATGQRVTLRCSPRSGDLSVYWYQQSLDQGLQFLIQYYNGEERAKGNILERFSAQQFPDLHSELNLSSLELGDSALYFCASSERQLSNSPLHFGNGTRLTVT.

The gene calls are TRBV15 and TRBJ1-5; possible D gene TRBD1, 5 bases. Germline CDR1 reads LNHNV; CDR2 reads YYDKDF (reference sequence). The CDR3 loop spans 13 amino acids. The V end lost 2 bases, the J end lost 11 bases, and 13 bases lay between the germline ends. The CDR3, as DNA: TGTGCCACCAGCAGACGAGGGGAAAAGTCCCAGCATTTT. Residues: CATSRRGEKSQHF.

The chain recombines TRBV7-2 with TRBJ2-2; D is perhaps TRBD2 (5 bases). The V gene lost 3 bases and the J gene lost 0 bases, with 8 bases spanning the gap. The CDR3 has 15 amino acids. CDR1 is SGHTA and CDR2 is FQGNSA in the germline V gene. The CDR3 DNA is TGTGCCAGCAGCTTGAGGGATGCGAACACCGGGGAGCTGTTTTTT. It yields the protein CASSLRDANTGELFF. Using reference TRBV7-2 and TRBJ2-2 for the parts outside the CDR3, the full variable domain is GAGVSQSPSNKVTEKGKDVELRCDPISGHTALYWYRQSLGQGLEFLIYFQGNSAPDKSGLPSDRFSAERTGGSVSTLTIQRTQQEDSAVYLCASSLRDANTGELFFGEGSRLTVL.

The DNA of the CDR3 is TGTGCCAGTAGGGACTTCTACAATGAGCAGTTCTTC. This codes for CASRDFYNEQFF. This chain links TRBV19 with TRBJ2-1; perhaps TRBD2 as D (5 bases). This CDR3 is 12 amino acids long. V was pared by 6 bases and J by 3 bases, with 6 bases between. Germline CDR1 reads LNHDA; CDR2 reads SQIVND (reference sequence).

This clonotype has a handful of counts. The chain recombines TRBV5-1 with TRBJ1-2; 9 nucleotides line up with TRBD1. Germline CDR1 reads SGHRS; CDR2 reads YFSETQ. The CDR3 consists of 15 residues. The J segment lost 4 bases and the V segment lost 3 bases, leaving 7 bases of the junction unmatched. For the CDR3, the DNA is TGCGCCAGCAGCTCTGGGACAGGGAATCGCTATGGCTACACCTTC. Translated: CASSSGTGNRYGYTF.

This clonotype has a handful of counts. CDR3 nucleotides: TGTGCCATCAGTGCCTGGGGGCGAGAGACCCAGTACTTC. Encoded protein: CAISAWGRETQYF. J is TRBJ2-5 and V is TRBV10-3; the D gene is possibly TRBD1 (6 bases). Trimming shortened V by 4 bases and J by 4 bases, and 10 bases separated the two germline ends. The germline V gene encodes CDR1 ENHRY and CDR2 SYGVKD. The CDR3 contains 13 residues.

This sequence joins TRBV5-1 and TRBJ2-7, with D perhaps TRBD1 or TRBD2 (7 bases each). V lost 4 bases and J 3 bases, leaving 20 bases between the germline ends. Germline assignment: CDR1 SGHRS and CDR2 YFSETQ. This CDR3 region has 16 residues. The CDR3 sequence: CASSIPETGRDYEQYF. The CDR3 coding sequence is TGCGCCAGCAGCATCCCCGAGACAGGGAGGGACTACGAGCAGTACTTC.

The gene calls are TRBV10-3 and TRBJ2-6; 8 bases match TRBD1. CDR3 length: 15 amino acids. The ends lost 8 bases at V and 11 bases at J; junction bases unmatched: 14. Germline CDR1 reads ENHRY; CDR2 reads SYGVKD. The CDR3 loop reads CAIGPGGEGSYVLTF. CDR3 coding DNA: TGTGCCATCGGACCAGGGGGCGAGGGCTCCTACGTCCTGACTTTC.

The chain recombines TRBV7-9 with TRBJ1-2, with unresolved D. Trimming removed 5 bases from V and 7 bases from J, with 14 bases in between. The germline CDR1 and CDR2 sequences are SEHNR and FQNEAQ (reference sequence). The CDR3 sequence is 13 residues long. The CDR3 DNA is TGTGCCAGCAGCCCCGGTGTGGGAGCTGGCTACACCTTC. Translated, it gives CASSPGVGAGYTF.

This chain uses TRBV7-6 with TRBJ1-4, with D unclear. This CDR3 contains 17 residues. Germline CDR1 reads SGHVS; CDR2 reads FNYEAQ. Trimming shortened V by 5 bases and J by 0 bases, and 16 bases separated the two germline ends. The CDR3 sequence: CASSQGLRPATNEKLFF. The CDR3 DNA is TGTGCCAGCAGCCAAGGGCTTAGGCCGGCAACTAATGAAAAACTGTTTTTT. The complete variable domain, with remaining parts taken from reference TRBV7-6 and TRBJ1-4, reads GAGVSQSPRYKVTKRGQDVALRCDPISGHVSLYWYRQALGQGPEFLTYFNYEAQQDKSGLPNDRFSAERPEGSISTLTIQRTEQRDSAMYRCASSQGLRPATNEKLFFGSGTQLSVL.

The chain employs TRBV12-3 or TRBV12-4 and TRBJ1-1; 8 bases align to TRBD1. The CDR3 is 14 residues long. The junction had 8 bases not matched to a gene; V was cut back by 7 bases and J by 4 bases. CDR3: CASNRGDSGTEAFF. The CDR3 DNA reads TGTGCCAGCAACAGGGGGGATTCAGGCACTGAAGCTTTCTTT.

This clonotype was observed at least ten times. The V call is TRBV12-3 or TRBV12-4, the J call TRBJ1-4, with TRBD1 matching 8 bases. The CDR3 is 15 amino acids. J was trimmed by 8 bases and V by 5 bases; bases with no gene match: 10. CDR3 coding DNA: TGTGCCAGCAGTCACGACAGGGGTGGGATAGAAAAACTGTTTTTT. It encodes CASSHDRGGIEKLFF.

This clonotype was seen repeatedly, ten times or more. DNA of the CDR3: TGTGCCAGCAGTGACCAAACAGGGCCCACTGAAGCTTTCTTT. Protein sequence: CASSDQTGPTEAFF. The rearrangement joins TRBV2 to TRBJ1-1; tentative D call: TRBD1 (6 bases). Germline CDR1 reads SNHLY; CDR2 reads FYNNEI. This CDR3 spans 14 amino acids. V was pared by 3 bases and J by 4 bases, with 12 bases between.

Notes on this clonotype: An end of the junction does not agree with germline; a read error may underlie this. The J gene is TRBJ2-7, the V gene TRBV7-9, with D hard to call. This CDR3 has 16 residues. Germline V CDR1 and CDR2: SEHNR, FQNEAQ (reference sequence). CDR3 nucleotide sequence: TGCGCCAGCAGCCATACAACACAGCTCAGCTTCTACGAGCAGTACTTC. This translates into CASSHTTQLSFYEQYF.

This clonotype has a handful of counts. The V call is TRBV2, the J call TRBJ1-6; D is ambiguous. This CDR3 has 14 residues. CDR1 and CDR2 (germline): SNHLY, FYNNEI. Trimming removed 5 bases at V and 8 bases at J, with 13 bases between. The CDR3 loop is CASSLREKDSPLHF. The CDR3 DNA reads TGTGCCAGCAGTCTCCGGGAAAAAGATTCACCCCTCCACTTT.

About this clonotype: The junction and the germline gene differ at one end; a read error may be behind it. This chain uses TRBV10-2 with TRBJ2-5; D ambiguous. This CDR3 is 13 amino acids long. Per germline, CDR1 WSHSY and CDR2 SAAADI. The CDR3 coding sequence is TGCGCCAGCAGTCGGGTCGTACAAGAGACCCAGCACTTC. Protein product: CASSRVVQETQHF.

J is TRBJ2-5 and V is TRBV2; 11 nucleotides align to TRBD2. J gave up 1 base and V 11 bases, and 6 bases lay outside the gene matches. CDR3 size: 14 residues. CDR1 is SNHLY and CDR2 is FYNNEI in the germline V gene. This chain's CDR3 is CAARGLAAQETQYF. DNA for the CDR3: TGTGCCGCCAGGGGACTAGCGGCCCAAGAGACCCAGTACTTC.

The V and J genes are TRBV15 and TRBJ2-6, with 7 bases lining up with TRBD2. The CDR3 covers 19 residues. Per germline, CDR1 LNHNV and CDR2 YYDKDF (reference sequence). Germline trimming cut 4 bases from V and 1 base from J; bases unmatched to any gene: 13. This CDR3 is CATSTNAGSGVSGANVLTF. The CDR3 DNA sequence: TGTGCCACCAGCACGAACGCAGGGAGCGGGGTATCTGGGGCCAACGTCCTGACTTTC. Supplemented by reference TRBV15 and TRBJ2-6, the full variable domain reads DAMVIQNPRYQVTQFGKPVTLSCSQTLNHNVMYWYQQKSSQAPKLLFHYYDKDFNNEADTPDNFQSRRPNTSFCFLDIRSPGLGDTAMYLCATSTNAGSGVSGANVLTFGAGSRLTVL.

This clonotype came up many times. The gene calls are TRBV10-3 and TRBJ1-1; D is uncertain. The CDR3 loop spans 13 amino acids. CDR1 and CDR2 (germline): ENHRY, SYGVKD. The V gene lost 8 bases and the J gene lost 0 bases, with 10 bases spanning the gap. For the CDR3, the DNA is TGTGCCATCTGCTCGGAGTTGAACACTGAAGCTTTCTTT. Translated, it gives CAICSELNTEAFF.

The rearrangement uses TRBV20-1 and TRBJ1-1; a possible D gene is TRBD1 (5 bases). V lost 2 bases and J lost 4, with 11 bases in between. Germline-derived CDR1 and CDR2 are DFQATT and SNEGSKA (reference sequence). This CDR3 comprises 13 residues. CDR3 sequence: CSARRVGTTEAFF. The DNA of the CDR3 is TGCAGTGCTAGAAGGGTGGGGACCACTGAAGCTTTCTTT.

This sequence joins TRBV10-1 and TRBJ2-7; D uncertain. Germline CDR1 and CDR2: WNHNN and SYGVQD (reference sequence). CDR3 size: 12 residues. V was clipped by 7 bases and J by 0 bases, with 7 bases between them. The CDR3 loop reads CASIGHSYEQYF. The CDR3 DNA is TGCGCCAGCATTGGGCACTCCTACGAGCAGTACTTC.